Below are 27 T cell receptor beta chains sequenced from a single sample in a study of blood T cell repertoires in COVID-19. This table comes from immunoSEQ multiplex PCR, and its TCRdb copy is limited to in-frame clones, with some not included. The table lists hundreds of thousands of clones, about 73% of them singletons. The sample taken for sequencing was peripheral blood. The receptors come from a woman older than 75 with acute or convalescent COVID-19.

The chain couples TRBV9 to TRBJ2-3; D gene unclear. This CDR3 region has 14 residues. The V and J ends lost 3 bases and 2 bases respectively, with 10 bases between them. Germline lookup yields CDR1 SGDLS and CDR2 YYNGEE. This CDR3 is CASSGGTYTDTQYF. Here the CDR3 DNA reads TGTGCCAGCAGCGGAGGCACCTACACAGATACGCAGTATTTT.

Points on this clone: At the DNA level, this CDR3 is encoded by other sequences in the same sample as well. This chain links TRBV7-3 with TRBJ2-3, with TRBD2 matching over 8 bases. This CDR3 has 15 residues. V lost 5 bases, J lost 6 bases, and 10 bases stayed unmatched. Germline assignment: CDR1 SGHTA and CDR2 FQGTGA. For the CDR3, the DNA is TGTGCCAGCAGCACCATAGCGGGGCGGGGGGATACGCAGTATTTT. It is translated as CASSTIAGRGDTQYF.

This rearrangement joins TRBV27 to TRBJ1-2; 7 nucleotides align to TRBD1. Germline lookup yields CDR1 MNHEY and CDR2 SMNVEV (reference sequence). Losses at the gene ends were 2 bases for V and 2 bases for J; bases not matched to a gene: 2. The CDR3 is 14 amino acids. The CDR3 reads CASSLGTENYGYTF. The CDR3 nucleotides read TGTGCCAGCAGTTTAGGGACAGAGAACTATGGCTACACCTTC.

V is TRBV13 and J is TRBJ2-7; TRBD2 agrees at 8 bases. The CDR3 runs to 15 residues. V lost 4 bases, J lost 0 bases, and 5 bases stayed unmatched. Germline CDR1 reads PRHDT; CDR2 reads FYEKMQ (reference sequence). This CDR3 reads CASSSRTSPSYEQYF. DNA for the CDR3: TGTGCCAGCAGCTCAAGGACTAGCCCCTCCTACGAGCAGTACTTC.

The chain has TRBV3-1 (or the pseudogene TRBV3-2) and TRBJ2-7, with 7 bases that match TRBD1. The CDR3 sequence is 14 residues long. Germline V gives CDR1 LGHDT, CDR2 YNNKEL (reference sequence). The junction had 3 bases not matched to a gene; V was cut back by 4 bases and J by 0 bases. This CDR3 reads CASSRGQVSYEQYF. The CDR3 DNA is TGTGCCAGCAGCCGAGGACAGGTCTCCTACGAGCAGTACTTC.

CDR3 coding DNA: TGTGCCAGCAGTCCGACAGGGCGCCCCAACTCTGGAAACACCATATATTTT. Translation: CASSPTGRPNSGNTIYF. The chain combines TRBV6-6 with TRBJ1-3, with 7 positions matching TRBD1. J was trimmed by 0 bases and V by 5 bases; bases with no gene match: 10. The CDR3 contains 17 residues. Germline loops: CDR1 MNHNY, CDR2 SVGAGI (reference sequence).

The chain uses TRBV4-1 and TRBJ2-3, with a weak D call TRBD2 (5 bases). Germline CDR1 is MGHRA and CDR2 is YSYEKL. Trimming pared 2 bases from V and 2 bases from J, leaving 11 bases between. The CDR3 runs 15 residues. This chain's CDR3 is CASSQILALTDTQYF. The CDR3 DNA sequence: TGCGCCAGCAGCCAAATCCTAGCTCTCACAGATACGCAGTATTTT.

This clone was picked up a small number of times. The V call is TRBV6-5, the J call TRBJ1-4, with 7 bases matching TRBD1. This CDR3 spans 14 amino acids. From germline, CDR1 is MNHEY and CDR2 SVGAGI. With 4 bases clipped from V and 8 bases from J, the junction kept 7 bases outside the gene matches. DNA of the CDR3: TGTGCCAGCAGTTCGGGACAGCCCGGAGAAAAACTGTTTTTT. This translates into CASSSGQPGEKLFF.

Here the CDR3 reads CASSPLATTSGNYGEQFF. The CDR3, as DNA: TGCGCCAGCAGTCCCCTCGCTACGACTAGCGGGAATTATGGTGAGCAGTTCTTC. The chain has TRBV5-1 and TRBJ2-1, with 11 positions matching TRBD2. The CDR3 covers 18 residues. Losses at the gene ends were 5 bases for V and 9 bases for J; bases not matched to a gene: 19. CDR1 and CDR2 from the germline V gene are SGHRS and YFSETQ.

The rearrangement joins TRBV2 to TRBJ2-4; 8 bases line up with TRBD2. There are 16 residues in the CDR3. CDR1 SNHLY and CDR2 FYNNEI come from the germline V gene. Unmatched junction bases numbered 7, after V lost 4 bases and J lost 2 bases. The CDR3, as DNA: TGTGCCAGCAGTGCAACGGGAGGGGGATCCAAAAACATTCAGTACTTC. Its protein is CASSATGGGSKNIQYF.

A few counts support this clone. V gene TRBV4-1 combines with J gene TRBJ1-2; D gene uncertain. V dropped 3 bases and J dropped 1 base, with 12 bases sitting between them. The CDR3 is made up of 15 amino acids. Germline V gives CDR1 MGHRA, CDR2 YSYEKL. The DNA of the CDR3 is TGCGCCAGCAGCCAGGGAGGGAGCTATAACTATGGCTACACCTTC. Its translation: CASSQGGSYNYGYTF.

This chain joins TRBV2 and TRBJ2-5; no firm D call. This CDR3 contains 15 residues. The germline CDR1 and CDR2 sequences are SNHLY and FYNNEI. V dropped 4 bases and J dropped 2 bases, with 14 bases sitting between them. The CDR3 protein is CASSAQFVQQETQYF. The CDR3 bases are TGTGCCAGCAGTGCACAATTTGTCCAGCAAGAGACCCAGTACTTC.

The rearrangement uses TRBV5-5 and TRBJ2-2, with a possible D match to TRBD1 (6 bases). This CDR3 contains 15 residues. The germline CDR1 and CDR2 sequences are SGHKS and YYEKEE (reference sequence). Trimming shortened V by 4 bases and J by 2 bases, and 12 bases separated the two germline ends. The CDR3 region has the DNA TGTGCCAGCAGCCCGCAGGGGATTAACACCGGGGAGCTGTTTTTT. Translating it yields CASSPQGINTGELFF.

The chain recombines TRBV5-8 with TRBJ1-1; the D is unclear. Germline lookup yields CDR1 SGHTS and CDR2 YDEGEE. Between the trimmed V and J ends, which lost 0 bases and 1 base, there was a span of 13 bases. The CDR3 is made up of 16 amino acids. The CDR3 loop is CASSLDRWLENTEAFF. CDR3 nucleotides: TGTGCCAGCAGCTTGGATAGGTGGCTAGAGAACACTGAAGCTTTCTTT.

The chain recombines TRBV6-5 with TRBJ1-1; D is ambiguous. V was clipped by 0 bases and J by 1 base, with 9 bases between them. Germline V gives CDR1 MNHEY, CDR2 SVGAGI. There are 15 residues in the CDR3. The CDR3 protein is CASSYSLARNTEAFF. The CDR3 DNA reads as TGTGCCAGCAGTTACTCCTTGGCCCGGAACACTGAAGCTTTCTTT.

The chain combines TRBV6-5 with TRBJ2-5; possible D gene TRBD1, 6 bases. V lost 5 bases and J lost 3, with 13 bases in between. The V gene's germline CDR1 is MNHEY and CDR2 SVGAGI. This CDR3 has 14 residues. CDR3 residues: CASSSDRWKETQYF. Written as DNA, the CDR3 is TGTGCCAGCAGTAGCGACAGGTGGAAAGAGACCCAGTACTTC.

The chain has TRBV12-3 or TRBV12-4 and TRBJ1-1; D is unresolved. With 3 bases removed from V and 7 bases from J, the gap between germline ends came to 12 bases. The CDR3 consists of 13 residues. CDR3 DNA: TGTGCCAGCAGTTTGGCGGGTCCGGATGAAGCTTTCTTT. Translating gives CASSLAGPDEAFF.

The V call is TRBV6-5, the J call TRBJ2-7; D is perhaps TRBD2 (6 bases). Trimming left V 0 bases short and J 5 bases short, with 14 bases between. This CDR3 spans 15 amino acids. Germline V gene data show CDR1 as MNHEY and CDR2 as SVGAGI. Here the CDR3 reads CASSYSIGGEHEQYF. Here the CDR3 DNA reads TGTGCCAGCAGTTACTCGATCGGCGGGGAGCACGAGCAGTACTTC.

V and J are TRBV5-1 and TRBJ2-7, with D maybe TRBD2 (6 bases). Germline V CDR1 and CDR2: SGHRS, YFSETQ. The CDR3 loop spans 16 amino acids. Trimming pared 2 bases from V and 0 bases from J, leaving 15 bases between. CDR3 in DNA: TGCGCCAGCAGCTTTCACGGGGACTTGAGCTCCTACGAGCAGTACTTC. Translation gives CASSFHGDLSSYEQYF. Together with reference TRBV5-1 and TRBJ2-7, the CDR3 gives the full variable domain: KAGVTQTPRYLIKTRGQQVTLSCSPISGHRSVSWYQQTPGQGLQFLFEYFSETQRNKGNFPGRFSGRQFSNSRSEMNVSTLELGDSALYLCASSFHGDLSSYEQYFGPGTRLTVT.

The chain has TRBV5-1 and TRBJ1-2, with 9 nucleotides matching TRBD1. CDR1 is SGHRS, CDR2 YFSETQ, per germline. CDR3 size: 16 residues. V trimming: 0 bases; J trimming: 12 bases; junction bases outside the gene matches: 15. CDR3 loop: CASSLEPGTGNGRNTF. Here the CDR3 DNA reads TGCGCCAGCAGCTTGGAACCCGGGACAGGGAACGGACGCAACACCTTC.

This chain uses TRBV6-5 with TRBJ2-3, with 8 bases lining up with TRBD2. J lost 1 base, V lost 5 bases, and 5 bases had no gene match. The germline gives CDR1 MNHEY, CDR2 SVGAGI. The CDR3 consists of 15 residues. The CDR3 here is CASSLSGTRTDTQYF. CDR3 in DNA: TGTGCCAGCAGTCTTAGCGGGACCCGCACAGATACGCAGTATTTT.

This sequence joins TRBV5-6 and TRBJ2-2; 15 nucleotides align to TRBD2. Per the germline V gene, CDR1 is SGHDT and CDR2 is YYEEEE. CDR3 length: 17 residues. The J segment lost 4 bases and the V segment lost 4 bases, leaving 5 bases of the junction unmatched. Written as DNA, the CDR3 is TGTGCCAGCAGCCGACGGACTAGCGGGGGGGGCACCGGGGAGCTGTTTTTT. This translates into CASSRRTSGGGTGELFF.

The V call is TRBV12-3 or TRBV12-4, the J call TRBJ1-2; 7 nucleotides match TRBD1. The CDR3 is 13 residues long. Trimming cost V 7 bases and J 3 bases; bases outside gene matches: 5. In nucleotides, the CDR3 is TGTGCCAGCAACCAGGGGGTCGACTATGGCTACACCTTC. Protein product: CASNQGVDYGYTF.

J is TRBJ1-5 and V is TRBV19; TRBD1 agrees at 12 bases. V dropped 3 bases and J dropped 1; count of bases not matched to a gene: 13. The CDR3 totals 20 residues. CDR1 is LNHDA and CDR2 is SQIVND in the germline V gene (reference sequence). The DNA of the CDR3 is TGTGCCAGTAGTATTCGGGCGGCGGGACAGGGGGCCGGGAGCAATCAGCCCCAGCATTTT. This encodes CASSIRAAGQGAGSNQPQHF.

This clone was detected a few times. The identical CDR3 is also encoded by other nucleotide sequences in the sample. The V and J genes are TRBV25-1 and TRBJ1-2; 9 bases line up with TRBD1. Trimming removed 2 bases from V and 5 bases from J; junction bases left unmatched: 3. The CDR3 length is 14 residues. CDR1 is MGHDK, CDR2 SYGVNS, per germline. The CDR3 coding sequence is TGTGCCAGCAGTGAAAGGACAGGGGCTTATGGCTACACCTTC. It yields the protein CASSERTGAYGYTF.

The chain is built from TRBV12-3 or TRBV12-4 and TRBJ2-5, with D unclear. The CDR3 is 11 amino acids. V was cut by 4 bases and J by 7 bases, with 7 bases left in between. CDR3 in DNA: TGTGCCAGCAGTTCTCCGCGGACCCAGTACTTC. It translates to CASSSPRTQYF.

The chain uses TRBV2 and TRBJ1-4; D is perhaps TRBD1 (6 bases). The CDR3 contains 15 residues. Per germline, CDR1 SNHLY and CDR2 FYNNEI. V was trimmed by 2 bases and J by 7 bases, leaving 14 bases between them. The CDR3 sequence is CASSETQGRGEKLFF. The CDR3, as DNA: TGTGCCAGCAGTGAAACACAGGGTCGAGGTGAAAAACTGTTTTTT.